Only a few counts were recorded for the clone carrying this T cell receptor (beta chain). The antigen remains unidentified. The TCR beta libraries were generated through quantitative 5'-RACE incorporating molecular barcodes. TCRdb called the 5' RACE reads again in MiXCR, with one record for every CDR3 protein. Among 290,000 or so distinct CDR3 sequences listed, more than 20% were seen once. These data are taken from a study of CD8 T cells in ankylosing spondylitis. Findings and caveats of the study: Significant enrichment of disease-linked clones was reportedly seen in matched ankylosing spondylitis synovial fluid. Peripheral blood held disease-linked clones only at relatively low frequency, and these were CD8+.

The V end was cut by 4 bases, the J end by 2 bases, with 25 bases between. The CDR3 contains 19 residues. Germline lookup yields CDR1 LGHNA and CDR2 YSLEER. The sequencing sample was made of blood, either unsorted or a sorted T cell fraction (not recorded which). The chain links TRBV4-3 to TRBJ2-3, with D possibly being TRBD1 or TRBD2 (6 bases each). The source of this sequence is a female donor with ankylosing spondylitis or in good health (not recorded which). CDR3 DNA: TGCGCCAGCAGCCGCCGGGGGCCAGGGGCAGGTCTCAACACAGATACGCAGTATTTT. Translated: CASSRRGPGAGLNTDTQYF.